Below, 29 T cell receptor beta chains from the same sample are listed, as sequenced in a study of cytomegalovirus exposure and HLA in healthy donors. Use of 60 Vbeta and 13 Jbeta primers characterized the PCR. Profiling relied on immunoSEQ multiplex PCR, and the TCRdb table lists in-frame clones only, not all of them. The sample records about 52,000 clones, 45% to 70% being singletons. The sequenced material came from PBMCs. These receptors all stem from a human donor in good health.

There are a few counts of this clone. The genes are TRBV2 and TRBJ1-2, with 10 bases identical to TRBD1. Germline V gene sequence: CDR1 SNHLY, CDR2 FYNNEI. The CDR3 is 12 residues long. V shed 8 bases, J shed 8 bases, and the junction held 5 bases outside the gene matches. This CDR3 reads CASGGDRGGYTF. CDR3 sequence (DNA): TGTGCCAGCGGGGGGGACAGGGGCGGCTACACCTTC. The entire variable domain, with the rest obtained from reference TRBV2 and TRBJ1-2, is as follows: EPEVTQTPSHQVTQMGQEVILRCVPISNHLYFYWYRQILGQKVEFLVSFYNNEISEKSEIFDDQFSVERPDGSNFTLKIRSTKLEDSAMYFCASGGDRGGYTFGSGTRLTVV.

This clone appeared a few times. The chain carries TRBV11-2 and TRBJ2-5; 8 bases match TRBD1. The CDR3 is 12 amino acids. The junction had 1 base not matched to a gene; V was cut back by 5 bases and J by 5 bases. The germline V gene has CDR1 SGHAT and CDR2 FQNNGV. CDR3: CASSRQGETQYF. The CDR3, as DNA: TGTGCCAGCAGCCGACAGGGGGAGACCCAGTACTTC.

This rearrangement joins TRBV6-1 to TRBJ1-2; D is possibly TRBD1 (6 bases). The V and J ends lost 7 bases and 0 bases respectively, with 12 bases between them. Germline CDR1 is MNHNS and CDR2 is SASEGT. The CDR3 totals 14 residues. For the CDR3, the DNA is TGTGCCAGCACTGTTCAGGGGTCTAACTATGGCTACACCTTC. Translating gives CASTVQGSNYGYTF.

J is TRBJ1-1 and V is TRBV9, with D unresolved. The CDR3 is 15 amino acids. Germline-derived CDR1 and CDR2 are SGDLS and YYNGEE. V was shortened by 0 bases and J by 6 bases, with 15 bases between the two germline ends. The DNA for the CDR3 is TGTGCCAGCAGCGTAGCCCCCTCAACCGAGGCTGAAGCTTTCTTT. Translation: CASSVAPSTEAEAFF.

The chain recombines TRBV4-2 with TRBJ1-1; D is undetermined. This CDR3 comprises 16 residues. CDR1 LGHNA and CDR2 YNFKEQ come from the germline V gene. Trimming took off 4 bases at V and 2 bases at J, with 17 bases between the two ends. The CDR3 sequence is CASSRQSLDSNTEAFF. DNA of the CDR3: TGTGCCAGCAGCCGGCAAAGTCTTGATTCCAACACTGAAGCTTTCTTT.

The chain recombines TRBV7-9 with TRBJ1-2; a weak D match, TRBD1 (6 bases). The CDR3 loop spans 14 amino acids. V shed 5 bases and J shed 5 bases, with 15 bases lying between them. CDR1 and CDR2 (germline): SEHNR, FQNEAQ (reference sequence). This CDR3 is CASSLNDRSYGYTF. CDR3 sequence (DNA): TGTGCCAGCAGCCTCAACGACAGGTCTTATGGCTACACCTTC.

This clone was seen only once. This chain connects TRBV6-6 to TRBJ1-5; TRBD1 matches at 8 bases. The CDR3 runs to 15 residues. Germline CDR1 reads MNHNY; CDR2 reads SVGAGI (reference sequence). Unmatched junction bases numbered 8, after V lost 8 bases and J lost 2 bases. The chain's CDR3 is CASADDRGRNQPQHF. The DNA of the CDR3 is TGTGCCAGCGCCGATGACAGGGGCCGCAATCAGCCCCAGCATTTT.

This chain uses TRBV6-1 with TRBJ2-6; tentatively, D is TRBD2 (5 bases). The CDR3 has 15 residues. Deletions cut 7 bases from V and 0 bases from J, with 10 bases between. Germline V gene lookup returns CDR1 MNHNS and CDR2 SASEGT. The CDR3 sequence: CASIKEASGANVLTF. DNA of the CDR3: TGTGCCAGCATTAAGGAGGCCTCTGGGGCCAACGTCCTGACTTTC.

The V call is TRBV5-6, the J call TRBJ2-3; 8 bases match TRBD1. CDR1 is SGHDT, CDR2 YYEEEE, per germline. CDR3 length equals 16 residues. The V gene end was trimmed by 1 base and the J gene end by 6 bases; junction bases not matched to a gene: 10. The CDR3 sequence: CASSLYGGQAADTQYF. As DNA, the CDR3 is TGTGCCAGCAGCTTGTATGGGGGACAGGCCGCGGATACGCAGTATTTT.

V is TRBV6-5 and J is TRBJ1-1, with a tentative D call TRBD1 (6 bases). V was pared by 10 bases and J by 7 bases, with 16 bases between. This CDR3 has 12 residues. Germline CDR1 is MNHEY and CDR2 is SVGAGI. CDR3 DNA: TGTGCCACGTACTGGACAGCCAGTGAAGCTTTCTTT. This translates into CATYWTASEAFF.

This clone was seen only a few times. The chain links TRBV2 to TRBJ2-5, with 11 bases lining up with TRBD1. V shed 7 bases and J 3 bases; nucleotides not matched to a gene: 4. The CDR3 is 14 residues long. Germline-derived CDR1 and CDR2 are SNHLY and FYNNEI. CDR3 in DNA: TGTGCCAGCATCAGGACAGGGGGCGAAGAGACCCAGTACTTC. This translates into CASIRTGGEETQYF.

The genes are TRBV19 and TRBJ1-6, with a weak D call TRBD1 (5 bases). The CDR3 extends over 16 amino acids. V gave up 5 bases and J gave up 10 bases, with 21 bases separating them. The germline gives CDR1 LNHDA, CDR2 SQIVND (reference sequence). CDR3 in amino acids: CASSGWGFSKESPLHF. The DNA of the CDR3 is TGTGCCAGTAGTGGGTGGGGCTTTTCAAAGGAATCACCCCTCCACTTT.

This chain links TRBV27 with TRBJ1-6; 9 bases are shared with TRBD1. J lost 11 bases, V lost 5 bases, and 16 bases had no gene match. This CDR3 contains 17 residues. Germline CDR1 reads MNHEY; CDR2 reads SMNVEV (reference sequence). CDR3 DNA: TGTGCCAGCAGTCAATACGCCGGGACAGGGTCTAGGCCACCCCTCCACTTT. Amino acid sequence: CASSQYAGTGSRPPLHF.

J is TRBJ2-7 and V is TRBV6-1; 8 nucleotides match TRBD1. This CDR3 region has 14 residues. V was clipped by 5 bases and J by 7 bases; unmatched bases: 10. Germline values: CDR1 MNHNS, CDR2 SASEGT. CDR3 nucleotides: TGTGCCAGCAGTCCCCAACGACAGGGGCGGGAGCAGTACTTC. Amino acids: CASSPQRQGREQYF.

This clone appeared a few times. The chain has TRBV6-6 and TRBJ1-1; TRBD1 agrees at 8 bases. Germline CDR1 reads MNHNY; CDR2 reads SVGAGI (reference sequence). Trimming cost V 2 bases and J 5 bases; bases outside gene matches: 7. The CDR3 contains 15 residues. Here the CDR3 reads CASSYGDRSGTEAFF. The CDR3 DNA reads as TGTGCCAGCAGTTACGGGGACAGGAGCGGGACTGAAGCTTTCTTT.

CDR3 amino acids: CSVGKDAGYGYTF. The CDR3, as DNA: TGCAGCGTTGGAAAAGACGCAGGGTATGGCTACACCTTC. The V and J genes are TRBV29-1 and TRBJ1-2; perhaps TRBD1 as D (5 bases). The length of the CDR3 is 13 residues. CDR1 and CDR2 from the germline V gene are SQVTM and ANQGSEA. V was clipped by 4 bases and J by 5 bases, with 14 bases between them. Full variable domain (remainder filled in from reference TRBV29-1 and TRBJ1-2): SAVISQKPSRDICQRGTSLTIQCQVDSQVTMMFWYRQQPGQSLTLIATANQGSEATYESGFVIDKFPISRPNLTFSTLTVSNMSPEDSSIYLCSVGKDAGYGYTFGSGTRLTVV.

The genes are TRBV5-1 and TRBJ1-2; TRBD1 matches 10 bases. V gave up 4 bases and J gave up 8 bases; unmatched junction bases: 5. The CDR3 contains 13 residues. In germline, CDR1 is SGHRS, CDR2 YFSETQ. The chain's CDR3 is CASSTGQGFGYTF. CDR3 DNA sequence: TGCGCCAGCAGCACGGGACAGGGGTTCGGCTACACCTTC.

The V gene is TRBV2, the J gene TRBJ2-7; TRBD1 agrees at 8 bases. With 4 bases clipped from V and 4 bases from J, the junction kept 3 bases outside the gene matches. This CDR3 is 13 amino acids long. From germline, CDR1 is SNHLY and CDR2 FYNNEI. CDR3 in amino acids: CASSGTGTYEQYF. The CDR3 region has the DNA TGTGCCAGCAGTGGGACAGGGACGTACGAGCAGTACTTC.

The CDR3 protein is CASSSRQDSHEQYF. CDR3 nucleotide sequence: TGTGCCAGCAGCTCCCGACAGGACTCACACGAGCAGTACTTC. V is TRBV7-9 and J is TRBJ2-7; TRBD1 is a possible D gene (6 bases). Germline CDR1 reads SEHNR; CDR2 reads FQNEAQ (reference sequence). CDR3 length equals 14 residues. The V gene lost 4 bases and the J gene lost 5 bases, with 15 bases spanning the gap. Filled out from reference TRBV7-9 and TRBJ2-7, the complete variable domain reads DTGVSQNPRHKITKRGQNVTFRCDPISEHNRLYWYRQTLGQGPEFLTYFQNEAQLEKSRLLSDRFSAERPKGSFSTLEIQRTEQGDSAMYLCASSSRQDSHEQYFGPGTRLTVT.

Concerning this clone itself: The junction differs from germline at one of its ends, possibly a read error. This rearrangement joins TRBV9 to TRBJ2-2; the match to TRBD2 covers 7 bases. The CDR3 sequence is 12 residues long. Germline V gene sequence: CDR1 SGDLS, CDR2 YYNGEE. CDR3 nucleotide sequence: TGTGCCAGCAGCGTATTAGGCGGGGGGCTGTTTTTT. Amino acids: CASSVLGGGLFF.

This clone was observed at least ten times. The chain joins TRBV6-5 to TRBJ2-2; a possible D gene is TRBD2 (6 bases). Germline CDR1 and CDR2: MNHEY and SVGAGI. V lost 4 bases and J lost 2, with 14 bases in between. This CDR3 comprises 16 residues. The CDR3 bases are TGTGCCAGCAGTTCCTTGGGACTCGCTAACACCGGGGAGCTGTTTTTT. Its protein product is CASSSLGLANTGELFF.

V and J are TRBV6-1 and TRBJ2-7; weak D call: TRBD1 (5 bases). The germline gives CDR1 MNHNS, CDR2 SASEGT. V was shortened by 5 bases and J by 2 bases, with 10 bases between the two germline ends. The CDR3 runs to 13 residues. The CDR3 region is CASSRTLTYEQYF. The CDR3, as DNA: TGTGCCAGCAGTAGGACACTTACCTACGAGCAGTACTTC.

The chain joins TRBV27 to TRBJ1-4; TRBD1 matches 7 bases. Germline trimming cut 7 bases from V and 1 base from J; bases unmatched to any gene: 6. The CDR3 length is 15 residues. Germline assignment: CDR1 MNHEY and CDR2 SMNVEV (reference sequence). The CDR3 spells CASNPQGLTNEKLFF. CDR3 DNA: TGTGCCAGCAACCCACAGGGGTTAACTAATGAAAAACTGTTTTTT.

The chain has TRBV18 and TRBJ1-5; 7 positions match TRBD1. The CDR3 has 14 amino acids. V shed 2 bases and J 7 bases; nucleotides not matched to a gene: 5. The germline CDR1 and CDR2 sequences are KGHSH and LQKENI. DNA of the CDR3: TGTGCCAGCTCACCAAGACAGGGCCGCCAGCCCCAGCATTTT. Its protein product is CASSPRQGRQPQHF.

This clone appeared a few times. CDR3 nucleotide sequence: TGTGCCAGCAGTGCGGACAGGGGAACAGAAAAACTGTTTTTT. Its protein is CASSADRGTEKLFF. J is TRBJ1-4 and V is TRBV2, with 9 bases lining up with TRBD1. Germline V CDR1 and CDR2: SNHLY, FYNNEI. This CDR3 is built from 14 residues. The ends lost 4 bases at V and 8 bases at J; junction bases unmatched: 5.

V usage is TRBV5-1 and J usage is TRBJ2-7; maybe TRBD1 (5 bases). The V gene's germline CDR1 is SGHRS and CDR2 YFSETQ. This CDR3 spans 13 amino acids. Trimming took 7 bases from V and 2 from J, leaving 13 bases between them. The CDR3: CASGAADPYEQYF. In DNA form, the CDR3 reads TGCGCCAGCGGGGCGGCGGACCCCTACGAGCAGTACTTC.

This clone has only a few counts. This chain uses TRBV7-2 with TRBJ1-2; 9 bases align to TRBD1. The CDR3 contains 15 residues. The germline CDR1 and CDR2 sequences are SGHTA and FQGNSA. With V trimmed by 5 bases and J by 8 bases, 12 bases remained unmatched. CDR3 nucleotides: TGTGCCAGCAGCGCCAGGACAGGGGATGGCCTCGGCTACACCTTC. This codes for CASSARTGDGLGYTF.

The chain recombines TRBV28 with TRBJ1-3; D not resolved. The CDR3 spans 16 residues. Trimming left V 8 bases short and J 0 bases short, with 17 bases between. From germline, CDR1 is MDHEN and CDR2 SYDVKM. The CDR3 nucleotides read TGTGCCAGCTCTGCCCCGGGATCTCGCTCTGGAAACACCATATATTTT. Amino acids: CASSAPGSRSGNTIYF. Based on the CDR3 plus reference TRBV28 and TRBJ1-3, the full variable domain is DVKVTQSSRYLVKRTGEKVFLECVQDMDHENMFWYRQDPGLGLRLIYFSYDVKMKEKGDIPEGYSVSREKKERFSLILESASTNQTSMYLCASSAPGSRSGNTIYFGEGSWLTVV.

V and J are TRBV2 and TRBJ2-7; no definite D call. Germline values: CDR1 SNHLY, CDR2 FYNNEI. The CDR3 totals 14 residues. V lost 3 bases and J 2 bases, leaving 11 bases between the germline ends. CDR3: CASSDGPSPYEQYF. In nucleotides, the CDR3 is TGTGCCAGCAGTGATGGGCCGAGCCCCTACGAGCAGTACTTC.